This T cell receptor beta chain was recorded in a study of cytomegalovirus exposure and HLA in healthy donors. Notes on the study in general: Earlier findings revealed that most TCR beta V segments proved productive either about 87% or about 30% of the time. Cytomegalovirus-associated TCR beta chains were listed, numbering 164.

The V segment lost 4 bases and the J segment 3 bases; nucleotides outside the gene matches: 6. This CDR3 is 15 amino acids long. Germline CDR1 SNHLY, CDR2 FYNNEI. This clone showed up just once. The antigen remains undetermined. The PCR employed 60 Vbeta primers together with 13 Jbeta primers. TCRdb keeps only in-frame clones here, not all; method: immunoSEQ multiplex PCR. The profile covers about 300,000 clones, with roughly 89% appearing a single time and approximately 4.3% taken by the ten largest. This TCR came from a man aged 40-49 years in good health and CMV-seropositive. This chain joins TRBV2 and TRBJ1-5; 7 bases map to TRBD1. The sequenced sample consisted of PBMCs. CDR3 protein: CASSGAGGNNQPQHF. CDR3 bases: TGTGCCAGCAGTGGGGCAGGGGGTAACAATCAGCCCCAGCATTTT.